This entry lists 32 T cell receptor beta chains sequenced from one sample in a study of neurological immune-mediated disorders (dated by TCRdb to about 2019). The time point label for this specimen denotes: longitudinal time-point 3. The method behind the library was 5' RACE. Sequencing took place on an Illumina HiSeq 2500. Starting from the raw public reads, TCRdb applied fastp trimming at Q25, assembled clones with MiXCR and retained in-frame beta chains. Every CDR3 protein is listed once, alongside the most common genes and DNA of its rows. This sample comprises tens of thousands of distinct CDR3 sequences, 12% of them detected only once. About 10% of the sample belongs to the ten largest clones. The sequenced sample was PBMCs. The receptors were sampled from a male donor with HTLV-1-associated myelopathy (HAM/TSP).

This clonotype was counted many times. The chain has TRBV7-8 and TRBJ2-1; 7 bases map to TRBD2. The CDR3 contains 16 residues. With 4 bases clipped from V and 4 bases from J, the junction kept 10 bases outside the gene matches. The V gene's germline CDR1 is SGHVS and CDR2 FQNEAQ. CDR3 nucleotide sequence: TGTGCCAGCAGCTCTGGGGGGGTAGCGGGTTACAATGAGCAGTTCTTC. It encodes CASSSGGVAGYNEQFF. The whole variable domain, remainder taken from reference TRBV7-8 and TRBJ2-1, is GAGVSQSPRYKVAKRGQDVALRCDPISGHVSLFWYQQALGQGPEFLTYFQNEAQLDKSGLPSDRFFAERPEGSVSTLKIQRTQQEDSAVYLCASSSGGVAGYNEQFFGPGTRLTVL.

The chain is built from TRBV20-1 and TRBJ2-7; D is ambiguous. This CDR3 contains 12 residues. In germline, CDR1 is DFQATT, CDR2 SNEGSKA (reference sequence). Trimming pared 4 bases from V and 3 bases from J, leaving 10 bases between. The CDR3 spells CSAMGSFYEQYF. The CDR3 DNA reads as TGCAGTGCTATGGGCAGTTTCTACGAGCAGTACTTC.

This clonotype turned up a few times. The rearrangement links TRBV7-2 to TRBJ2-5; tentatively, D is TRBD2 (5 bases). Germline V gene lookup returns CDR1 SGHTA and CDR2 FQGNSA. The ends were cut back, 1 base at V and 3 bases at J, with 6 bases in the middle. The CDR3 spans 13 residues. CDR3 protein: CASSLVREETQYF. CDR3 in DNA: TGTGCCAGCAGCTTAGTGCGGGAAGAGACCCAGTACTTC.

Concerning this clonotype: A junction end diverges from the germline sequence, so it may reflect a read error. The genes are TRBV12-3 or TRBV12-4 and TRBJ1-2; TRBD1 might be the D (6 bases). The CDR3 runs 13 residues. The CDR3 is CASSLKGDYGYPF. The CDR3 DNA follows: TGTGCCAGCAGTTTAAAGGGGGACTATGGCTACCCCTTT.

This clonotype was detected ten times or more. The rearrangement uses TRBV20-1 and TRBJ2-7, with D possibly TRBD1 on 5 matching bases. This CDR3 is built from 14 residues. Germline CDR1 and CDR2: DFQATT and SNEGSKA (reference sequence). Trimming shortened V by 2 bases and J by 0 bases, and 11 bases separated the two germline ends. Here the CDR3 reads CSARKQESSYEQYF. Here the CDR3 DNA reads TGCAGTGCTAGAAAACAGGAGAGCTCCTACGAGCAGTACTTC.

This clonotype was picked up many times. The chain links TRBV7-2 to TRBJ2-2, with D unresolved. The CDR3 loop spans 17 amino acids. V lost 5 bases to trimming and J lost 2 bases, with 18 bases between them. Germline V gene sequence: CDR1 SGHTA, CDR2 FQGNSA. The CDR3 DNA is TGTGCCAGCAGCCCCGACGCGAGGCGGCTAAACACCGGGGAGCTGTTTTTT. Its translation is CASSPDARRLNTGELFF. Complete variable domain (other parts from reference TRBV7-2 and TRBJ2-2): GAGVSQSPSNKVTEKGKDVELRCDPISGHTALYWYRQSLGQGLEFLIYFQGNSAPDKSGLPSDRFSAERTGGSVSTLTIQRTQQEDSAVYLCASSPDARRLNTGELFFGEGSRLTVL.

Many counts were recorded for this clonotype. The chain links TRBV20-1 to TRBJ1-2, with D hard to call. CDR1 and CDR2 (germline): DFQATT, SNEGSKA (reference sequence). V dropped 0 bases and J dropped 10 bases, with 9 bases sitting between them. The CDR3 is 11 residues long. The DNA for the CDR3 is TGCAGTGCTAGAGATATCAGGACCTACACCTTC. Its translation is CSARDIRTYTF.

The chain links TRBV5-1 to TRBJ2-4; 8 bases align to TRBD1. The CDR3 consists of 13 residues. Germline lookup yields CDR1 SGHRS and CDR2 YFSETQ. The ends lost 2 bases at V and 8 bases at J; junction bases unmatched: 3. CDR3 coding DNA: TGCGCCAGCAGCTTCGACAGGGGTGACATTCAGTACTTC. It yields the protein CASSFDRGDIQYF.

This clonotype occurred many times. The CDR3, as DNA: TGTGCCAGCAGCTTGGCGCAGGGCCGCACCTACGAGCAGTACTTC. Translating it yields CASSLAQGRTYEQYF. The chain recombines TRBV5-6 with TRBJ2-7, with TRBD1 as a possible D gene (5 bases). Germline lookup yields CDR1 SGHDT and CDR2 YYEEEE. Between the trimmed V and J ends, which lost 0 bases and 2 bases, there was a span of 12 bases. CDR3 length: 15 residues. Using reference TRBV5-6 and TRBJ2-7 for the parts outside the CDR3, the full variable domain is DAGVTQSPTHLIKTRGQQVTLRCSPKSGHDTVSWYQQALGQGPQFIFQYYEEEERQRGNFPDRFSGHQFPNYSSELNVNALLLGDSALYLCASSLAQGRTYEQYFGPGTRLTVT.

This clonotype was observed once. This rearrangement joins TRBV28 to TRBJ1-4; D is ambiguous. V was cut by 4 bases and J by 10 bases, with 13 bases left in between. The germline gives CDR1 MDHEN, CDR2 SYDVKM. The CDR3 extends over 13 amino acids. DNA for the CDR3: TGTGCCAGCAGTTACGGGAATGATCTAAAACTGTTTTTT. It codes for CASSYGNDLKLFF.

This clonotype was seen more than once but under ten times. The J gene is TRBJ2-1, the V gene TRBV7-8; possibly TRBD2 for D (6 bases). Between the trimmed V and J ends, which lost 7 bases and 4 bases, there was a span of 17 bases. CDR3 length equals 15 residues. Germline-derived CDR1 and CDR2 are SGHVS and FQNEAQ. This CDR3 is CASTSGRESYNEQFF. In DNA form, the CDR3 reads TGTGCCAGCACCTCAGGACGGGAGAGTTACAATGAGCAGTTCTTC.

This clonotype was counted many times. J is TRBJ2-2 and V is TRBV24-1, with 10 bases matching TRBD2. The junction had 5 bases not matched to a gene; V was cut back by 4 bases and J by 7 bases. Germline V lookup: CDR1 KGHDR, CDR2 SFDVKD. There are 15 residues in the CDR3. CDR3 DNA: TGTGCCACCAGTGACGCCGGGACTAGCGTCGGGGAGCTGTTTTTT. Translation: CATSDAGTSVGELFF.

This clonotype was counted ten times or more. J is TRBJ1-2 and V is TRBV29-1, with D perhaps TRBD1 (5 bases). V was shortened by 6 bases and J by 4 bases, with 9 bases between the two germline ends. The CDR3 runs to 11 residues. Germline V gene lookup returns CDR1 SQVTM and CDR2 ANQGSEA. The CDR3 reads CSVERGYGYTF. In DNA, the CDR3 is TGCAGCGTGGAGAGGGGCTATGGCTACACCTTC.

This clonotype was picked up many times. The genes are TRBV27 and TRBJ1-5, with D unresolved. The CDR3 is made up of 14 amino acids. Trimming stripped 0 bases from V and 0 bases from J, with 3 bases between. The germline V gene has CDR1 MNHEY and CDR2 SMNVEV (reference sequence). The CDR3 nucleotides read TGTGCCAGCAGTTTATCAAATAGCAATCAGCCCCAGCATTTT. Its protein is CASSLSNSNQPQHF.

This clonotype is categorized as medium-sized. The chain combines TRBV9 with TRBJ1-4; tentatively, D is TRBD1 (6 bases). CDR1 is SGDLS, CDR2 YYNGEE, per germline. V lost 3 bases and J lost 3, with 12 bases in between. CDR3 length: 15 residues. CDR3 sequence (DNA): TGTGCCAGCAGCGCTCGGGACAACTCTAATGAAAAACTGTTTTTT. Its protein is CASSARDNSNEKLFF. The full variable domain, in which reference TRBV9 and TRBJ1-4 provide the parts outside the CDR3, is DSGVTQTPKHLITATGQRVTLRCSPRSGDLSVYWYQQSLDQGLQFLIQYYNGEERAKGNILERFSAQQFPDLHSELNLSSLELGDSALYFCASSARDNSNEKLFFGSGTQLSVL.

At least ten counts were recorded for this clonotype. The CDR3 sequence is CASSAKERNTIYF. Written as DNA, the CDR3 is TGCGCCAGCAGCGCCAAGGAGAGGAACACCATATATTTT. The chain employs TRBV4-3 and TRBJ1-3; D is unclear. Germline CDR1 LGHNA, CDR2 YSLEER. V lost 5 bases and J lost 7, with 12 bases in between. This CDR3 has 13 amino acids.

This clonotype was counted at least ten times. The chain joins TRBV4-3 to TRBJ2-3, with D possibly called TRBD1 or TRBD2 (5 bases each). Germline loops: CDR1 LGHNA, CDR2 YSLEER. CDR3 length equals 14 residues. Trimming stripped 1 base from V and 5 bases from J, with 10 bases between. CDR3 protein: CASSQGGAEDTQYF. As DNA, the CDR3 is TGCGCCAGCAGCCAAGGAGGGGCGGAAGATACGCAGTATTTT.

The chain carries TRBV18 and TRBJ1-3; no clear D gene. The CDR3 spans 14 residues. The germline V gene encodes CDR1 KGHSH and CDR2 LQKENI. With 2 bases removed from V and 3 bases from J, the gap between germline ends came to 8 bases. CDR3 in DNA: TGTGCCAGCTCACCAGGTGTTATTGGAAACACCATATATTTT. Translation: CASSPGVIGNTIYF.

This clonotype has a handful of counts. The rearrangement uses TRBV5-1 and TRBJ1-5; no clear D gene. Germline V CDR1 and CDR2: SGHRS, YFSETQ. This CDR3 spans 14 amino acids. The V end was cut by 1 base, the J end by 5 bases, with 10 bases between. Here the CDR3 reads CASSLSPVDQPQHF. For the CDR3, the DNA is TGCGCCAGCAGCTTGAGTCCGGTTGATCAGCCCCAGCATTTT.

This clonotype was counted at least ten times. The chain recombines TRBV3-1 with TRBJ1-2, with D unclear. Germline V gene lookup returns CDR1 LGHDT and CDR2 YNNKEL (reference sequence). The CDR3 is 17 residues long. With 4 bases removed from V and 0 bases from J, the gap between germline ends came to 18 bases. CDR3 protein: CASSPKGPSAPNYGYTF. The DNA of the CDR3 is TGTGCCAGCAGCCCAAAAGGGCCTTCCGCCCCTAACTATGGCTACACCTTC. Variable domain in full (rest from reference TRBV3-1 and TRBJ1-2): DTAVSQTPKYLVTQMGNDKSIKCEQNLGHDTMYWYKQDSKKFLKIMFSYNNKELIINETVPNRFSPKSPDKAHLNLHINSLELGDSAVYFCASSPKGPSAPNYGYTFGSGTRLTVV.

At least ten counts were recorded for this clonotype. For the CDR3, the DNA is TGTGCCAGCAGCCCGACACGGGATAATGAAAAACTGTTTTTT. This translates into CASSPTRDNEKLFF. The chain carries TRBV7-3 and TRBJ1-4, with D unresolved. V dropped 5 bases and J dropped 4 bases, with 11 bases sitting between them. The CDR3 is 14 amino acids. Germline lookup yields CDR1 SGHTA and CDR2 FQGTGA.

This clonotype was seen ten or more times. The chain links TRBV5-1 to TRBJ2-1; D remains ambiguous. With 1 base removed from V and 3 bases from J, the gap between germline ends came to 5 bases. There are 13 residues in the CDR3. Germline values: CDR1 SGHRS, CDR2 YFSETQ. The CDR3 DNA is TGCGCCAGCAGCTTGCAGCTCTACAATGAGCAGTTCTTC. Its translation is CASSLQLYNEQFF.

This clonotype was recorded at least ten times. The rearrangement links TRBV5-1 to TRBJ1-1, with 7 nucleotides matching TRBD1. Germline CDR1 is SGHRS and CDR2 is YFSETQ. V lost 4 bases to trimming and J lost 0 bases; unmatched junction nucleotides: 0. CDR3 length: 13 residues. The CDR3 coding sequence is TGCGCCAGCAGCGACAGGGTGAACACTGAAGCTTTCTTT. Translated, it gives CASSDRVNTEAFF.

This clonotype came up many times. The gene calls are TRBV20-1 and TRBJ2-3; TRBD1 aligns across 9 bases. Germline CDR1 DFQATT, CDR2 SNEGSKA (reference sequence). The CDR3 is made up of 14 amino acids. V dropped 6 bases and J dropped 2; count of bases not matched to a gene: 6. CDR3 sequence: CSAPTGGNTDTQYF. DNA of the CDR3: TGCAGTGCACCGACAGGGGGTAACACAGATACGCAGTATTTT.

The chain recombines TRBV10-1 with TRBJ2-3; 10 nucleotides line up with TRBD2. Looked up from germline, CDR1 is WNHNN and CDR2 is SYGVQD (reference sequence). J lost 2 bases, V lost 5 bases, and 7 bases had no gene match. CDR3 length equals 16 residues. CDR3 coding DNA: TGCGCCAGCAGTCTACTAGCGGGGTCCTCCACAGATACGCAGTATTTT. This gives the protein CASSLLAGSSTDTQYF.

This sequence joins TRBV21-1 and TRBJ1-1; TRBD1 was called by the table and not checked on the DNA. TRBV21-1 is a pseudogene. There are 16 residues in the CDR3. This CDR3 reads CASSKDRVQEPTEAFF. CDR3 nucleotide sequence: TGTGCCAGCAGCAAAGATCGGGTACAGGAGCCCACTGAAGCTTTCTTT.

This clonotype showed up many times. This chain uses TRBV7-2 with TRBJ2-7, with a possible D match to TRBD1 (6 bases). Trimming shortened V by 6 bases and J by 3 bases, and 15 bases separated the two germline ends. Germline-derived CDR1 and CDR2 are SGHTA and FQGNSA. The CDR3 has 14 amino acids. The CDR3 bases are TGTGCCAGCAGAACCGGGACAAATAACTACGAGCAGTACTTC. Protein product: CASRTGTNNYEQYF. The full variable domain, in which reference TRBV7-2 and TRBJ2-7 provide the parts outside the CDR3, is GAGVSQSPSNKVTEKGKDVELRCDPISGHTALYWYRQSLGQGLEFLIYFQGNSAPDKSGLPSDRFSAERTGGSVSTLTIQRTQQEDSAVYLCASRTGTNNYEQYFGPGTRLTVT.

This clonotype came up many times. The chain combines TRBV11-2 with TRBJ2-7, with 7 bases identical to TRBD2. The CDR3 extends over 15 amino acids. Unmatched junction bases numbered 4, after V lost 0 bases and J lost 2 bases. Germline CDR1 reads SGHAT; CDR2 reads FQNNGV. The CDR3 region is CASSLESGLAYEQYF. The CDR3 DNA reads as TGTGCCAGCAGCTTAGAGTCAGGACTAGCCTACGAGCAGTACTTC.

This clonotype occurred many times. J is TRBJ2-4 and V is TRBV6-2 or TRBV6-3, with D perhaps matching TRBD1 (5 bases). V dropped 4 bases and J dropped 5 bases, with 18 bases sitting between them. The CDR3 is made up of 16 amino acids. Looked up from germline, CDR1 is MNHEY and CDR2 is SVGEGT. The CDR3 region has the DNA TGTGCCAGCAGTTCGAGCCGGACACCAAGGGAAAACATTCAGTACTTC. This codes for CASSSSRTPRENIQYF.

This clonotype was found many times. V usage is TRBV9 and J usage is TRBJ2-5, with 8 bases identical to TRBD2. V gave up 3 bases and J gave up 3 bases; unmatched junction bases: 1. The CDR3 loop spans 13 amino acids. Looked up from germline, CDR1 is SGDLS and CDR2 is YYNGEE. CDR3 in amino acids: CASSGLAKETQYF. The CDR3 DNA sequence: TGTGCCAGCAGCGGACTAGCGAAAGAGACCCAGTACTTC. The whole variable domain, filled in from reference TRBV9 and TRBJ2-5, reads DSGVTQTPKHLITATGQRVTLRCSPRSGDLSVYWYQQSLDQGLQFLIQYYNGEERAKGNILERFSAQQFPDLHSELNLSSLELGDSALYFCASSGLAKETQYFGPGTRLLVL.

The CDR3 protein is CASSLARTDFSSGNTIYF. For the CDR3, the DNA is TGTGCCAGCAGCTTAGCTAGGACGGACTTCAGCTCTGGAAACACCATATATTTT. V is TRBV7-9 and J is TRBJ1-3; D ambiguous. Germline V gene sequence: CDR1 SEHNR, CDR2 FQNEAQ (reference sequence). The CDR3 length is 18 residues. V was trimmed by 0 bases and J by 0 bases, leaving 15 bases between them.

This clonotype was recorded at least ten times. This chain uses TRBV7-8 with TRBJ2-1; TRBD2 matches at 8 bases. Germline lookup yields CDR1 SGHVS and CDR2 FQNEAQ. The CDR3 spans 17 residues. The trim removed 4 bases at V and 0 bases at J, leaving 8 bases unmatched. CDR3 residues: CASSSSGTSFSYNEQFF. In DNA, the CDR3 is TGTGCCAGCAGCTCCAGCGGGACTAGTTTCTCCTACAATGAGCAGTTCTTC.